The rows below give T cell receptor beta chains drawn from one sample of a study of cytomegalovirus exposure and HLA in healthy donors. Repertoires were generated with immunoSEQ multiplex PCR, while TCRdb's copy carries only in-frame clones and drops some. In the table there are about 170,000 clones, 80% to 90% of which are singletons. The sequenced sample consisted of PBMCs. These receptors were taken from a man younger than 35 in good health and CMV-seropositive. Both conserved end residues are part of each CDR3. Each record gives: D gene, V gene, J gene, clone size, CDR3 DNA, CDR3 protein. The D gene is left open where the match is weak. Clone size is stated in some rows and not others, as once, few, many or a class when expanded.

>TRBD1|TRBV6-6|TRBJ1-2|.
TGTGCCAGCAGTTACATGGACAGGGACTACACCTTC
CASSYMDRDYTF
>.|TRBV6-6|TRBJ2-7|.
TGTGCCAGCAGTTATGGAAACTCAGGCTACTACGAGCAGTACTTC
CASSYGNSGYYEQYF
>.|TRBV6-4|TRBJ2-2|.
TGTGCCAGCAGTGACTCGCCGAGGTTTGCTGCCGGGGAGCTGTTTTTT
CASSDSPRFAAGELFF
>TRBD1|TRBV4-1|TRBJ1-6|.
TGCGCCAGCAGCCAGAGGGACAGGGAGAATTCACCCCTCCACTTT
CASSQRDRENSPLHF
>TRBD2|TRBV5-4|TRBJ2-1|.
TGTGCCAGCAGCTTGGTTAGCGGGGGGAGTAAATTCTTC
CASSLVSGGSKFF
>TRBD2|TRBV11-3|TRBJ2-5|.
TGTGCCAGCAGCTTTTATAGCGGGGACTTTCAAGAGACCCAGTACTTC
CASSFYSGDFQETQYF
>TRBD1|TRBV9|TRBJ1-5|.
TGTGCCAGCAGCGAGGGGACAGGGTCGAGCAATCAGCCCCAGCATTTT
CASSEGTGSSNQPQHF
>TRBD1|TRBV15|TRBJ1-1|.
TGTGCCACCCGACCTGGACAGGTGTGGACTGAAGCTTTCTTT
CATRPGQVWTEAFF
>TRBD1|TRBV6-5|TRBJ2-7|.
TGTGCCAGCAGTAGCCCGGGACAGTCCTACGAGCAGTACTTC
CASSSPGQSYEQYF
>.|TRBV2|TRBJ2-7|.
TGTGCCAGTAGGGACTCCTACGAGCAATACTTC
CASRDSYEQYF
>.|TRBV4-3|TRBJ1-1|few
TGCGCCAGCAGCCAAGATGGGACAACGAACACTGAAGCTTTCTTT
CASSQDGTTNTEAFF
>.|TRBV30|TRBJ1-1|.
TGTGCCTGGAGCCTAAACAGGGTTGGGAACACTGAAGCTTTCTTT
CAWSLNRVGNTEAFF
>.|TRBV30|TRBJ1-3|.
TGTGCCTGGAGTTTAGATAACTCTGGAAACACCATATATTTT
CAWSLDNSGNTIYF
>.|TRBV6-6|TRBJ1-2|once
TGTGCCAGCAGTTACTCGACAGGTGCAAACTATGGCTACACCTTC
CASSYSTGANYGYTF
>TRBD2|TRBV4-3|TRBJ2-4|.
TGCGCCAGCAGCCTTCTGGGAGGGACGAACATTCAGTACTTC
CASSLLGGTNIQYF
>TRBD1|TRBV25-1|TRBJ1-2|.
TGTGCCAGCAGTGGGACAGGGGGCAACTATGGCTACACCTTC
CASSGTGGNYGYTF
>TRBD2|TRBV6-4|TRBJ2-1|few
TGTGCCAGCAGTGGACTAGCGGGGGGGCATGAGCAGTTCTTC
CASSGLAGGHEQFF
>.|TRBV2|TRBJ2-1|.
TGTGCCAGCAGAAGCAGGCTTAACTACAATGAGCAGTTCTTC
CASRSRLNYNEQFF
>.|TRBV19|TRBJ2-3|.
TGTGCCAGTAGTATTCAGCAGGGGAGCACAGATACGCAGTATTTT
CASSIQQGSTDTQYF
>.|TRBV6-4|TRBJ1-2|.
TGTGCCAGCACCGGAAGTCGCCTAGGTTCCCCGTTC
CASTGSRLGSPF
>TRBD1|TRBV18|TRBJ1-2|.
TGTGCCAGCTCAGCAAGACCTCCAGGGGGCGACTATGGCTACACCTTC
CASSARPPGGDYGYTF
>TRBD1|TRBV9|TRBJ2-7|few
TGTGCCAGCAGCCTAAACCGGGACAGGGGGCCCAACTACGAGCAGTACTTC
CASSLNRDRGPNYEQYF
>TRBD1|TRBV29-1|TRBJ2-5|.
TGCAGCGTTGAAGGTGGGACAGGGAGGAAGACCCAGTACTTC
CSVEGGTGRKTQYF
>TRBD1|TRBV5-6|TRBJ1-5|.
TGTGCCAGCAGCTCGGGACAGGGCAATCAGCCCCAGCATTTT
CASSSGQGNQPQHF
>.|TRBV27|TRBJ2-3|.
TGTGCCAGCAGTTTATGGGGCAGCACAGATACGCAGTATTTT
CASSLWGSTDTQYF
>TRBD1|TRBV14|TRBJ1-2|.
TGTGCCAGCAGCCAAGAAAATCCGGGACAGGGGATGTATGGCTACACCTTC
CASSQENPGQGMYGYTF
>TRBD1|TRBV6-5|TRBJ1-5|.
TGTGCCAGCAGGGGGACAGGGTATAGCAATCAGCCCCAGCATTTT
CASRGTGYSNQPQHF
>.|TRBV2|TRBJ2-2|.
TGTGCCAGCAGTCAAAAGAACACCGGGGAGCTGTTTTTT
CASSQKNTGELFF
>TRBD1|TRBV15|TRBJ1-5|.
TGTGCCACCCTCGACAGGGGGTACAATCAGCCCCAGCATTTT
CATLDRGYNQPQHF